This TCR beta chain is from a study of T cells in Graves' hyperthyroidism and ophthalmopathy (dated by TCRdb to about 2019). Background on the whole study: Peripheral blood was sampled at the time of initial diagnosis, prior to any treatment. After blood sampling, hyperthyroidism patients were treated with methimazole at a starting dose of 30 mg daily, and ophthalmopathy patients were treated with high-dose intravenous methylprednisolone. Prospective prediction of ophthalmopathy was tested in an independent validation cohort of approximately 19 hyperthyroidism patients and some 17 patients who later progressed to ophthalmopathy. Thyroid tissue and blood T-cell repertoires from roughly 6 Graves' hyperthyroidism patients were also compared in the study. For training and testing, the roughly 93 patients in the discovery cohort were randomly divided in a 7:3 ratio. To identify distinguishing TCR V-J signatures, a discovery cohort of 100 or so patients was used, comprising approximately 40 with Graves' ophthalmopathy and around 57 with stable Graves' hyperthyroidism. The paper describes TCR Vbeta CDR3 sequencing of some 130 peripheral blood samples, made up of around 41 ophthalmopathy patients, approximately 73 hyperthyroidism patients and 17 progressor patients. Overall results and qualifications from the work: Blood samples also contained most of the expanded thyroid clonotypes (frequency above 0.001), which suggests that blood repertoires may reflect thyroid immune responses. During validation, the model predicted progression to ophthalmopathy a median of about 5.9 months ahead of onset, with almost 71% sensitivity and 72.22% specificity. No statistical method was used to fix the sample size in advance, and group allocation was not hidden from the investigators. In cross-validation, a model built on a 13 V-J signature told ophthalmopathy apart from stable hyperthyroidism with roughly 87% sensitivity and 81% to 82% specificity, and in testing the same model reached 80%/75%.

This clonotype has a count of ten or more. What this receptor recognizes is not known. The input lacks base qualities; no much larger clone sits a single base away. Stable Graves' hyperthyroidism was defined as no progression to ophthalmopathy during 18 months of follow-up. Hyperthyroidism patients were newly diagnosed, with disease duration under 2 months, and aged 18 to 65 years. Exclusion was applied to patients with uncontrolled infections, other autoimmune diseases, pregnancy or lactation. Clinical symptoms, serum thyroxine and TRAb, thyroid ultrasound, and orbital computed tomography formed the basis for the diagnoses. PBMCs were isolated from about 10 ml of fresh peripheral blood by Ficoll-Paque density gradient centrifugation. Total RNA was extracted using Trizol reagent, and RNA quality was assessed on an Agilent 2100 Bioanalyzer. TCR beta CDR3 regions were amplified from RNA transcripts. The first round of RT-PCR for the TCR CDR3 was performed with the HTBI primer set and the Qiagen OneStep RT-PCR kit. A second multiplex PCR round built the libraries, followed by size selection and purification. Paired-end sequencing of the libraries was performed with 100 bp reads on an Illumina HiSeq2000. The authors' pipeline ran thus. SOAPnuke was used to process the raw data, with reads discarded if the reads contained adapters or uncalled bases, had a mean Phred below 15, or lacked an exact constant-primer or identifier match. COPE v1.2.5 was used to merge the high-quality paired reads, and each unique nucleotide sequence was defined as a clonotype. MiTCR v1.1 was used to align clonotypes to the IMGT TRBV, TRBD and TRBJ reference segments. The analysis included only V-J combinations with a frequency above 0.0001, which together covered 99% to 99.2% of the repertoires. A TCS score was defined as the ratio between F50 (clonal expansion) and ExV (chaos), using BLOSUM62-based TCRdist between CDR3 peptides within each V-J. Welch's t-statistics and random forest reduced some 510 V-J features to about 12, which were used in a naive Bayes classifier (R e1071). TCRdb passed the public sequencing reads through fastp at Q25 and MiXCR, retaining productive beta sequences. Rows are combined by CDR3 protein, so each entry shows the most common genes and DNA. TCRdb's processing, not the study's, gives the V and J calls here. Recorded for this sample are approximately 200,000 distinct CDR3 sequences; around 18% of them occurred a single time. The ten largest clones take up about 45% of the sample.

This receptor was obtained from a man aged 35-49 years with Graves' hyperthyroidism. Sequences were obtained from blood.

CDR3 region: CASSLGGSTPSPLHF. The bases are TGTGCCAGCAGCTTAGGGGGAAGTACTCCTTCACCCCTCCACTTT. Recombination joined TRBV11-3 with TRBJ1-6; the D gene is not confidently resolved. Sequences SGHNT (CDR1) and YENEEA (CDR2) are obtained from the germline V gene. The trim is 1 base for V and 9 bases for J, with a gap of 13 bases between the germline ends. The CDR3 starts with the cysteine, ends with the phenylalanine, and has 15 residues. Only the CDR3 portion is preserved as DNA: 45 bases, with reading frame beginning at the first base.